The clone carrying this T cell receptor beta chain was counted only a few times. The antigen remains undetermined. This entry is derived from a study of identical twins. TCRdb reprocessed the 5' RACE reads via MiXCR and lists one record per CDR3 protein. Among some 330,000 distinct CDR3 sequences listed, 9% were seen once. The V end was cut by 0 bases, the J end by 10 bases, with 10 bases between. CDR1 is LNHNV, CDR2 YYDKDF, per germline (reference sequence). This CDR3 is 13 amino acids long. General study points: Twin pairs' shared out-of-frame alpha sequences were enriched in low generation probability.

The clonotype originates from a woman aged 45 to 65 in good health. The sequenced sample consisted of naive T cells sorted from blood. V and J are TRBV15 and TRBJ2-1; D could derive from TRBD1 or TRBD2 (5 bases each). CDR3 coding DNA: TGTGCCACCAGCAGAGATTTGTGGGGGGAGCAGTTCTTC. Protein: CATSRDLWGEQFF.